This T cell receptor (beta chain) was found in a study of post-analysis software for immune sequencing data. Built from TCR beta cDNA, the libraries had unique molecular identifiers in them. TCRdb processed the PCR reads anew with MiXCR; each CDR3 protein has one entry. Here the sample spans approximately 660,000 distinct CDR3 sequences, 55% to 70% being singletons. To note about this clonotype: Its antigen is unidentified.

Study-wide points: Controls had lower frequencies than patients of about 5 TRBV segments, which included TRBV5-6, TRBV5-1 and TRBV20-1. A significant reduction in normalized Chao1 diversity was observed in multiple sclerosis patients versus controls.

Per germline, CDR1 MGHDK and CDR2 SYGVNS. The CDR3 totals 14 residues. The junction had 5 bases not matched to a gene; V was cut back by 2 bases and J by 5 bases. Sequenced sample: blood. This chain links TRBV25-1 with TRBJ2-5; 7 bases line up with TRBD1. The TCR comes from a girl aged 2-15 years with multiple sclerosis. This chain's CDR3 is CASSEDRERETQYF. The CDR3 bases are TGTGCCAGCAGTGAAGACAGGGAGAGGGAGACCCAGTACTTC.